This TCR beta chain was identified during a study of shared clonotypes between healthy human individuals. Findings of the study overall: Sorted-subset sequencing, rarefaction showed, was incomplete despite large depth.

Between the trimmed V and J ends, which lost 4 bases and 2 bases, there was a span of 9 bases. This CDR3 is 13 amino acids long. Germline CDR1 is SGHVS and CDR2 is FQNEAQ. Assay used: immunoSEQ multiplex PCR; TCRdb lists only in-frame clones, some missing. The sample holds about 2 million clones, about 95% seen once. Note on this clone: The antigen remains unidentified. At the DNA level, this CDR3 is encoded by other sequences in the same sample as well.

In the naive CD8 group, cells lacked CD45RO and were positively selected for CCR7, so terminally differentiated effector memory CD45RA+ cells were left out. Specimen: naive CD8+ T cells sorted from blood. The chain recombines TRBV7-8 with TRBJ2-7; maybe TRBD2 (5 bases). The sequence was obtained from a man aged 18 to 30 in good health. The CDR3 nucleotides are TGTGCCAGCAGCTCCCGGGAAACCTACGAGCAGTACTTC. This sequence encodes CASSSRETYEQYF. The whole variable domain, filled in from reference TRBV7-8 and TRBJ2-7, reads GAGVSQSPRYKVAKRGQDVALRCDPISGHVSLFWYQQALGQGPEFLTYFQNEAQLDKSGLPSDRFFAERPEGSVSTLKIQRTQQEDSAVYLCASSSRETYEQYFGPGTRLTVT.